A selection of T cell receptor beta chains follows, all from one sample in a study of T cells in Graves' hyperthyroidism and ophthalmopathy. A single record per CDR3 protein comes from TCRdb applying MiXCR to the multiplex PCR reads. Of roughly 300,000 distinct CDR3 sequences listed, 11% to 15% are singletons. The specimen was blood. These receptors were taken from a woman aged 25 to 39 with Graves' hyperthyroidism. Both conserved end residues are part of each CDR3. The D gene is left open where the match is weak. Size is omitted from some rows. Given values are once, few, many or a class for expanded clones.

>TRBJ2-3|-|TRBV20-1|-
CSARGISSTDTQYF
TGCAGTGCCCGAGGGATTTCTAGCACAGATACGCAGTATTTT
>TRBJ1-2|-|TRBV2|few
CASSSGGLPDGGYTF
TGTGCCAGCAGCTCCGGTGGGTTACCGGACGGGGGCTACACCTTC
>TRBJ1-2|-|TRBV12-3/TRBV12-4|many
CASTRSSERYGYTF
TGTGCCAGCACCCGGAGCTCCGAGCGCTATGGCTACACCTTC
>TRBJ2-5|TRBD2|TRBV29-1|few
CSVEGIAGEGGETQYF
TGCAGCGTTGAGGGGATAGCGGGAGAGGGGGGAGAGACCCAGTACTTC
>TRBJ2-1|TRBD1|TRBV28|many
CASSRLTGGGDEQFF
TGTGCCAGCAGTAGATTGACAGGGGGTGGCGATGAGCAGTTCTTC
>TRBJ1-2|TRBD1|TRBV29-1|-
CSVDRGDGYTF
TGCAGCGTTGACAGGGGGGATGGCTACACCTTC
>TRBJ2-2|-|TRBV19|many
CAVTSVGTGELFF
TGTGCCGTAACCTCGGTGGGCACCGGGGAGCTGTTTTTT
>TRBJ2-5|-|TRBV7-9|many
CASSLSGGPGETQYF
TGTGCCAGCAGCCTATCCGGTGGTCCTGGGGAGACCCAGTACTTC
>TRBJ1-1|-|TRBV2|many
CASRYTGRTEAFF
TGTGCCAGCAGATACACAGGGCGGACTGAAGCTTTCTTT
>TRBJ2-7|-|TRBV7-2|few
CASSLVSAGKPYEQYF
TGTGCCAGCAGCTTAGTGTCGGCGGGGAAGCCCTACGAGCAGTACTTC
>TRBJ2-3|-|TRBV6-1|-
CASTSTGLDTQYF
TGTGCCAGCACCAGTACAGGGTTAGATACGCAGTATTTT
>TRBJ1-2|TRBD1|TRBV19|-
CASLSGTGGRGGYTF
TGTGCCAGTCTATCCGGGACAGGGGGCAGAGGGGGCTACACCTTC
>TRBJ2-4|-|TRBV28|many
CASSWAGLQYF
TGTGCCAGCTCTTGGGCCGGTCTTCAGTACTTC
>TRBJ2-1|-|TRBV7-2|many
CASSWGNIEQFF
TGTGCCAGCAGCTGGGGTAATATTGAGCAGTTCTTC
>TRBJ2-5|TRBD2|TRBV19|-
CASSIGGTSGKTQYF
TGTGCCAGTAGTATTGGGGGGACTAGCGGTAAGACCCAGTACTTC
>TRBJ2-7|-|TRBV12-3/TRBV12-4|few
CASSFHNSYEQYF
TGTGCCAGCAGTTTTCACAATTCCTACGAGCAGTACTTC
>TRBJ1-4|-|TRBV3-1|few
CASSRGGVEKLFF
TGTGCCAGCAGCCGGGGTGGGGTTGAAAAACTGTTTTTT
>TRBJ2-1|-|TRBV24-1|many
CATSEGSVYYNEQFF
TGTGCCACCAGTGAAGGGTCAGTCTACTACAATGAGCAGTTCTTC
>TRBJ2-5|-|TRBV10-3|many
CAISEAGAVETQYF
TGTGCCATCAGTGAAGCAGGGGCCGTGGAGACCCAGTACTTC
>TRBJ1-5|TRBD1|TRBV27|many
CASSQTGFNQPQHF
TGTGCCAGCAGTCAGACAGGGTTCAATCAGCCCCAGCATTTT
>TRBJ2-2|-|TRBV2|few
CASSSGENTGELFF
TGTGCCAGCAGTTCCGGGGAGAACACCGGGGAGCTGTTTTTT
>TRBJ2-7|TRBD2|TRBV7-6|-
CASSLWIAGAPSSYEQYF
TGTGCCAGCAGCTTATGGATAGCGGGAGCACCCAGCTCCTACGAGCAGTACTTC
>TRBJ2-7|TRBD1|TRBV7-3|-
CASSPSQGAYEQYF
TGTGCCAGCAGTCCATCACAGGGGGCCTACGAGCAGTACTTC
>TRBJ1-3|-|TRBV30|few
CAWCRASGNTIYF
TGTGCCTGGTGCCGGGCCTCTGGAAACACCATATATTTT
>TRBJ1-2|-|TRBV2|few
CASSGESGGYTF
TGTGCCAGCAGTGGGGAGTCAGGTGGCTACACCTTC
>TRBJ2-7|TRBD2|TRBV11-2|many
CASSLIAGAEYEQYF
TGTGCCAGCAGCTTGATCGCGGGAGCAGAGTACGAGCAGTACTTC
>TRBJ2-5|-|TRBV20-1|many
CSAQGREQLETQYF
TGCAGTGCCCAGGGGCGGGAGCAGTTGGAGACCCAGTACTTC
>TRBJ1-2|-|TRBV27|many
CASSLTDRTYGYTF
TGTGCCAGCAGTTTGACCGACAGAACCTATGGCTACACCTTC
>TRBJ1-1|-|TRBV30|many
CAWSVGDGNTEAFF
TGTGCCTGGAGTGTAGGTGACGGGAACACTGAAGCTTTCTTT
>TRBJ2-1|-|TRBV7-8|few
CASSLYRVRVPTDNEQFF
TGTGCCAGCAGCCTTTATAGAGTTAGGGTCCCTACGGACAATGAGCAGTTCTTC
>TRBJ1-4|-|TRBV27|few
CASGRQYTTNEKLFF
TGTGCCAGCGGGAGACAGTACACAACTAATGAAAAACTGTTTTTT
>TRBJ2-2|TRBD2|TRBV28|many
CASTLAGVGTGELFF
TGTGCCAGCACTCTAGCGGGAGTCGGGACCGGGGAGCTGTTTTTT
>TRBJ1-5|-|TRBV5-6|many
CASSLGLGKPPQHF
TGTGCCAGCAGCTTGGGGTTAGGTAAGCCGCCCCAGCATTTT
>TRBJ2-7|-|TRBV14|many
CASSQGWGNNYEQYF
TGTGCCAGCAGCCAAGGGTGGGGCAATAACTACGAGCAGTACTTC
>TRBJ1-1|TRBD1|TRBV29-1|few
CSVEGADRASSFF
TGCAGCGTTGAGGGGGCTGACAGGGCATCGTCGTTCTTT
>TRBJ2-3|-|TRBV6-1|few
CASSFSRPAGRLPDTQYF
TGTGCCAGCAGTTTCTCTCGACCCGCGGGGAGGCTCCCAGATACGCAGTATTTT
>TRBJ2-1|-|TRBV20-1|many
CSASRQSNEQFF
TGCAGTGCGTCAAGACAATCGAATGAGCAGTTCTTC
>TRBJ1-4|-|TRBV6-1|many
CASRYQPSSELFF
TGTGCCAGCAGATATCAACCGAGCTCGGAACTGTTTTTT
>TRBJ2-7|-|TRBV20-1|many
CSARPRGYEQYF
TGCAGTGCTAGACCCCGAGGGTACGAGCAGTACTTC
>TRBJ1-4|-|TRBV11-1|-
CASSYRDNRKLFF
TGTGCCAGCAGCTACCGGGACAACCGAAAACTGTTTTTT